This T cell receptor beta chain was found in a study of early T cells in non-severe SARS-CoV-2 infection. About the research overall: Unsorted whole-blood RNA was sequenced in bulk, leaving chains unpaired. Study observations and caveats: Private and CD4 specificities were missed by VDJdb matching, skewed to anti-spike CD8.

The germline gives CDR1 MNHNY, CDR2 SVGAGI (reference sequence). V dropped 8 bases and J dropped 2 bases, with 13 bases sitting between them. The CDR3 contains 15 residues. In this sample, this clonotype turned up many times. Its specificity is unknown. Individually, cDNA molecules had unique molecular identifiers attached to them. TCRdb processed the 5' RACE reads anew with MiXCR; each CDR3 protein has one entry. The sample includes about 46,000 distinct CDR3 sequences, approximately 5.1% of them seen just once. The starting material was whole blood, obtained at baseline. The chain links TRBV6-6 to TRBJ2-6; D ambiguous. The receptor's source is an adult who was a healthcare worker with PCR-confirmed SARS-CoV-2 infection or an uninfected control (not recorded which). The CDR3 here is CASVQGKTGANVLTF. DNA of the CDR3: TGTGCCAGCGTACAAGGGAAGACTGGGGCCAACGTCCTGACTTTC.